This T cell receptor beta chain was captured in a study of coeliac disease. One frozen approximately 500,000-cell aliquot per fraction was sequenced. Germline V gives CDR1 MNHEY, CDR2 SMNVEV (reference sequence). Trimming at V came to 6 bases and at J to 4 bases, leaving 8 bases not matched to a gene. The length of the CDR3 is 14 residues. Libraries were prepared by immunoSEQ multiplex PCR; TCRdb keeps only in-frame clonotypes and omits some of them. In the table there are over a thousand clones, roughly 70% of which are singletons. The receptor was isolated from a woman between 50 and 59 years old with celiac disease on a gluten-free diet. Specimen: intraepithelial lymphocytes from the gut. The V call is TRBV27, the J call TRBJ1-1, with 7 bases lining up with TRBD1. The CDR3 region is CASRNTGVPTEAFF. CDR3 DNA: TGTGCCAGCAGGAACACAGGGGTCCCCACTGAAGCTTTCTTT.